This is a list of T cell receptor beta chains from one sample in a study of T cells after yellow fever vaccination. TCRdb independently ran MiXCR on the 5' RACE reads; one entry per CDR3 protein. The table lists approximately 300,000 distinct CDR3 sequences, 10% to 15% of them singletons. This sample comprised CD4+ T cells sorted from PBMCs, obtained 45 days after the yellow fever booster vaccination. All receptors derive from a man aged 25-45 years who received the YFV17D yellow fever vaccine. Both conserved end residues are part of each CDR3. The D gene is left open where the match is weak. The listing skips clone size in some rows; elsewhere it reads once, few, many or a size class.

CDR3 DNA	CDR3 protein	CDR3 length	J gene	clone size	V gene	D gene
TGTGCCAGCAGCTTTCATGTCACCGGGGAGCTGTTTTTT	CASSFHVTGELFF	13	TRBJ2-2	few	TRBV7-2	.
TGTGCCTGGAGTGTACCAGGGGCCGAAGAGACCCAGTACTTC	CAWSVPGAEETQYF	14	TRBJ2-5	.	TRBV30	.
TGTGCCAGCAGCTTCCTAGGGATAGCCAAAAACATTCAGTACTTC	CASSFLGIAKNIQYF	15	TRBJ2-4	few	TRBV11-2	.
TGTGCCAGCAGTTCCACAGGGAAGGAGACCCAGTACTTC	CASSSTGKETQYF	13	TRBJ2-5	many	TRBV12-3/TRBV12-4	.
TGTGCCAGCAGCTTGTCTAGCGGGGGGACAGATACGCAGTATTTT	CASSLSSGGTDTQYF	15	TRBJ2-3	few	TRBV5-6	TRBD2
TGTGCCAGCGCCAGTTGGACCGGGGAGCTGTTTTTT	CASASWTGELFF	12	TRBJ2-2	.	TRBV6-5	.
TGTGCCAGCAGCCTTAGGGTAACACTTTACAATGAGCAGTTCTTC	CASSLRVTLYNEQFF	15	TRBJ2-1	.	TRBV3-1	.
TGCGCCAGCAGCCCCCGACAGGGACACCGAGATACGCAGTATTTT	CASSPRQGHRDTQYF	15	TRBJ2-3	few	TRBV4-3	TRBD1
TGCGCCAGCAGCAGGGGCCCTCCGGAGGCCAGCTCCTACAATGAGCAGTTCTTC	CASSRGPPEASSYNEQFF	18	TRBJ2-1	few	TRBV5-1	.
TGTGCCAGCAAGGGGGCAGACTCCTACAATGAGCAGTTCTTC	CASKGADSYNEQFF	14	TRBJ2-1	.	TRBV6-1	TRBD1
TGCGCCAGCAGCCAGGGAAACTACTACGAGCAGTACTTC	CASSQGNYYEQYF	13	TRBJ2-7	few	TRBV5-1	.
TGTGCCAGCAGCTTAGATCTGGCAGGCACTGAGCAGTTCTTC	CASSLDLAGTEQFF	14	TRBJ2-1	.	TRBV5-4	.
TGCGCCAGCAGCTCAGGACAGGGCCTCTACGAGCAGTACTTC	CASSSGQGLYEQYF	14	TRBJ2-7	few	TRBV5-1	TRBD1
TGTGCCAGCAGCGTGACACCAGGAACCTACGAGCAGTACTTC	CASSVTPGTYEQYF	14	TRBJ2-7	.	TRBV9	.
TGTGCCAGCAGCTACCTCGGTATTCGAGAGACCCAGTACTTC	CASSYLGIRETQYF	14	TRBJ2-5	.	TRBV7-2	.
TGCGCCAGCAGAATGGGGGGGGAGACCCAGTACTTC	CASRMGGETQYF	12	TRBJ2-5	few	TRBV5-1	TRBD2
TGCGCCAGCAGCTCCCAACTAGCGGGGAATGAGCAGTTCTTC	CASSSQLAGNEQFF	14	TRBJ2-1	few	TRBV5-1	TRBD2
TGTGCCACCAGTGATTCAGGGAGCTACGAGCAGTACTTC	CATSDSGSYEQYF	13	TRBJ2-7	.	TRBV24-1	.
TGTGCCAGCGGAAAGACACGTCAAGAGACCCAGTACTTC	CASGKTRQETQYF	13	TRBJ2-5	.	TRBV27	.
TGTGCCTGGAGTGTACTTTCTTCAGATACGCAGTATTTT	CAWSVLSSDTQYF	13	TRBJ2-3	few	TRBV30	.
TGTGCCAGCAGACACTTGGTGGCCGAGCAGTACTTC	CASRHLVAEQYF	12	TRBJ2-7	.	TRBV13	.
TGTGCCAGCTCACGAAACAGGGGGCGAGAGAACGAGCAGTACTTC	CASSRNRGRENEQYF	15	TRBJ2-7	.	TRBV18	TRBD1
TGCGCCAGCAGCCCCACGGTGGAGCTGACTATATACAATGAGCAGTTCTTC	CASSPTVELTIYNEQFF	17	TRBJ2-1	.	TRBV5-1	.
TGTGCCAGCAGCGGGTTAGCGGGATCAGATACGCAGTATTTT	CASSGLAGSDTQYF	14	TRBJ2-3	few	TRBV9	TRBD2
TGCGCCAGCAGCTTGCCCGGGGCTTATGAGCAGTTCTTC	CASSLPGAYEQFF	13	TRBJ2-1	.	TRBV5-1	.
TGTGCCAGCAGCCCAAGGGGGACAGGGTGGAGCAATGAGCAGTTCTTC	CASSPRGTGWSNEQFF	16	TRBJ2-1	few	TRBV12-3/TRBV12-4	TRBD1
TGCAGCGGAGGGGGACAGGGCACAGATACGCAGTATTTT	CSGGGQGTDTQYF	13	TRBJ2-3	few	TRBV29-1	TRBD1
TGTGCCAGCACCTTAGAAGGGGAGCTGTTTTTT	CASTLEGELFF	11	TRBJ2-2	few	TRBV12-3/TRBV12-4	.
TGTGCCTGGGGGCCGGGGTCCGGGGAGCTGTTTTTT	CAWGPGSGELFF	12	TRBJ2-2	few	TRBV30	.
TGTGCCAGCTCACCCGGGACAAGAACAGGAGAGCAGTACTTC	CASSPGTRTGEQYF	14	TRBJ2-7	few	TRBV18	.
TGTGCCAGCAGTTCCGTGGACAGGACGGAGTTCTTC	CASSSVDRTEFF	12	TRBJ2-1	few	TRBV27	TRBD1
TGCGCCAGCAGCTTGGGTGGACAAGGGCTCAATGAGCAGTTCTTC	CASSLGGQGLNEQFF	15	TRBJ2-1	many	TRBV5-1	.
TGTGCCAGTAAACAGGGTCCTCTGGATGAAAAACTGTTTTTT	CASKQGPLDEKLFF	14	TRBJ1-4	.	TRBV6-1	.
TGTGCCACCTCAAGTGGGGGGGATACGCAGTATTTT	CATSSGGDTQYF	12	TRBJ2-3	few	TRBV24-1	.
TGCAGTGCTGGAAGAGTTTCCCAAGAGACCCAGTACTTC	CSAGRVSQETQYF	13	TRBJ2-5	few	TRBV20-1	.
TGTGCCAGCAACCGCAGGGGTAATGAGCAGTTCTTC	CASNRRGNEQFF	12	TRBJ2-1	few	TRBV11-1	.
TGCGCCAGCAGCCTGGGACTAGCGGACTACAATGAGCAGTTCTTC	CASSLGLADYNEQFF	15	TRBJ2-1	many	TRBV4-3	TRBD2
TGTGCCAGCAGCCCGACCGGGACAGGGGAAGAGACCCAGTACTTC	CASSPTGTGEETQYF	15	TRBJ2-5	.	TRBV21-1	.
TGTGCCAGCAGCTTGTCTGGCTCTATAGACGAGCAGTACTTC	CASSLSGSIDEQYF	14	TRBJ2-7	.	TRBV5-4	.
TGCAGTGCTAGACGGCAGGGCCTAGCGGGAGGGTACAATGAGCAGTTCTTC	CSARRQGLAGGYNEQFF	17	TRBJ2-1	.	TRBV20-1	TRBD2
TGTGCCAGCAGCACTATAGCGGGACACCAAGAGACCCAGTACTTC	CASSTIAGHQETQYF	15	TRBJ2-5	few	TRBV7-2	TRBD2
TGCAGTGCTTCTGAGGGCGGAAAAGGGGCAGATACGCAGTATTTT	CSASEGGKGADTQYF	15	TRBJ2-3	few	TRBV20-1	.